Listed here are 29 T cell receptor beta chains from one sample, sequenced in a study of T cell changes during pregnancy in multiple sclerosis. The table came from immunoSEQ multiplex PCR; TCRdb's copy has only in-frame clones and leaves some out. The sample holds around 68,000 clones; 90% are singletons and the top ten take approximately 1.5%. Specimen: peripheral blood, collected in the third trimester of pregnancy. These receptors came from a female donor with multiple sclerosis, enrolled in a pregnancy study.

The chain is built from TRBV6-1 and TRBJ2-7; tentative D call: TRBD2 (6 bases). The CDR3 has 17 amino acids. Germline V gives CDR1 MNHNS, CDR2 SASEGT. V gave up 0 bases and J gave up 7 bases, with 22 bases separating them. CDR3 DNA sequence: TGTGCCAGCAGTGAAGCTGTGGCGGGGACGTTTAGGGTTGAGCAGTACTTC. This codes for CASSEAVAGTFRVEQYF.

On this clone: The junction departs from germline at one end; a sequencing error may be responsible. The chain carries TRBV30 and TRBJ1-5, with D perhaps matching TRBD1 (6 bases). This CDR3 is built from 12 residues. Germline lookup yields CDR1 GTSNPN and CDR2 SVGIG (reference sequence). The CDR3 is CAWATGNRPQHF. CDR3 DNA sequence: TGTGCCTGGGCTACAGGGAATCGGCCCCAGCATTTT. Full variable domain (remainder filled in from reference TRBV30 and TRBJ1-5): SQTIHQWPATLVQPVGSPLSLECTVEGTSNPNLYWYRQAAGRGLQLLFYSVGIGQISSEVPQNLSASRPQDRQFILSSKKLLLSDSGFYLCAWATGNRPQHFGDGTRLSIL.

V is TRBV15 and J is TRBJ1-5; 7 bases align to TRBD1. With V trimmed by 4 bases and J by 6 bases, 6 bases remained unmatched. CDR3 size: 14 residues. Germline V gene sequence: CDR1 LNHNV, CDR2 YYDKDF (reference sequence). DNA for the CDR3: TGTGCCACCAGCACTGACAGGGACGGTCAGCCCCAGCATTTT. This gives the protein CATSTDRDGQPQHF.

This clone is a singleton in its sample. The gene calls are TRBV2 and TRBJ2-3; TRBD2 matches 14 bases. The length of the CDR3 is 15 residues. The ends lost 8 bases at V and 1 base at J; junction bases unmatched: 2. Germline CDR1 and CDR2: SNHLY and FYNNEI. In nucleotides, the CDR3 is TGTGCCAGCCGACTAGCGGGAGGGCGCACAGATACGCAGTATTTT. It specifies CASRLAGGRTDTQYF. The entire variable domain, with the rest obtained from reference TRBV2 and TRBJ2-3, is as follows: EPEVTQTPSHQVTQMGQEVILRCVPISNHLYFYWYRQILGQKVEFLVSFYNNEISEKSEIFDDQFSVERPDGSNFTLKIRSTKLEDSAMYFCASRLAGGRTDTQYFGPGTRLTVL.

CDR3 DNA sequence: TGTGCCTGGACCCCACTTATTACGGGACAGGGATTTCGGTCAGATACGCAGTATTTT. This sequence encodes CAWTPLITGQGFRSDTQYF. This chain uses TRBV30 with TRBJ2-3, with TRBD1 identical over 9 bases. This CDR3 spans 19 amino acids. The V gene end was trimmed by 4 bases and the J gene end by 4 bases; junction bases not matched to a gene: 21. Germline CDR1 is GTSNPN and CDR2 is SVGIG (reference sequence).

The V and J genes are TRBV2 and TRBJ1-1, with no clear D. With 4 bases removed from V and 3 bases from J, the gap between germline ends came to 12 bases. Germline V lookup: CDR1 SNHLY, CDR2 FYNNEI. CDR3 length: 14 amino acids. The CDR3 DNA reads as TGTGCCAGCAGTGGCGGGAGGTTACACACTGAAGCTTTCTTT. Translating it yields CASSGGRLHTEAFF.

The chain employs TRBV7-3 and TRBJ2-2; weak D call: TRBD1 (6 bases). The CDR3 totals 14 residues. CDR1 and CDR2 (germline): SGHTA, FQGTGA. The V end was cut by 5 bases, the J end by 3 bases, with 10 bases between. CDR3 sequence (DNA): TGTGCCAGCAGCACTGGACAGCACACCGGGGAGCTGTTTTTT. Its protein product is CASSTGQHTGELFF.

The chain uses TRBV9 and TRBJ1-2, with a possible D match to TRBD1 (5 bases). CDR1 and CDR2 (germline): SGDLS, YYNGEE. Trimming removed 0 bases from V and 7 bases from J, with 19 bases in between. The CDR3 covers 16 residues. CDR3 sequence reads: CASSVESDTNGVGYTF. In DNA, the CDR3 is TGTGCCAGCAGCGTAGAGTCGGACACCAATGGGGTTGGCTACACCTTC.

CDR3: CASSQAHLGADTQYF. The CDR3 DNA is TGCGCCAGCAGCCAAGCCCATCTAGGCGCAGATACGCAGTATTTT. V usage is TRBV4-1 and J usage is TRBJ2-3; D not certain. The CDR3 consists of 15 residues. V lost 1 base and J lost 4, with 12 bases in between. Germline CDR1 is MGHRA and CDR2 is YSYEKL.

This chain connects TRBV5-6 to TRBJ1-1; D possibly corresponds to TRBD1 (6 bases). Germline V gene sequence: CDR1 SGHDT, CDR2 YYEEEE. This CDR3 is 15 amino acids long. Trimming removed 0 bases at V and 3 bases at J, with 12 bases between. The CDR3 here is CASSLGGGSDTEAFF. DNA for the CDR3: TGTGCCAGCAGCTTGGGAGGGGGTTCGGACACTGAAGCTTTCTTT. The variable domain in full, with the rest retrieved from reference TRBV5-6 and TRBJ1-1, is DAGVTQSPTHLIKTRGQQVTLRCSPKSGHDTVSWYQQALGQGPQFIFQYYEEEERQRGNFPDRFSGHQFPNYSSELNVNALLLGDSALYLCASSLGGGSDTEAFFGQGTRLTVV.

The J gene is TRBJ1-1, the V gene TRBV20-1, with TRBD1 as a possible D gene (5 bases). CDR1 is DFQATT and CDR2 is SNEGSKA in the germline V gene (reference sequence). Trimming removed 5 bases at V and 10 bases at J, with 14 bases between. The CDR3 runs 11 residues. CDR3 region: CSAFTGISAFF. The CDR3, as DNA: TGCAGTGCTTTTACAGGTATATCAGCTTTCTTT.

The V gene is TRBV7-9, the J gene TRBJ1-1; 7 nucleotides agree with TRBD1. Germline V gene lookup returns CDR1 SEHNR and CDR2 FQNEAQ (reference sequence). V trimming: 5 bases; J trimming: 0 bases; junction bases outside the gene matches: 12. The CDR3 is 17 residues long. CDR3 amino acids: CASSPDRVGALNTEAFF. The CDR3 bases are TGTGCCAGCAGCCCCGACAGGGTTGGGGCTTTGAACACTGAAGCTTTCTTT.

CDR3 sequence reads: CASTQRRNTEAFF. The CDR3 region has the DNA TGTGCCAGCACCCAAAGGAGAAACACTGAAGCTTTCTTT. The chain combines TRBV6-1 with TRBJ1-1; D ambiguous. The V end lost 7 bases, the J end lost 2 bases, and 11 bases lay between the germline ends. The germline V gene encodes CDR1 MNHNS and CDR2 SASEGT. This CDR3 contains 13 residues.

The V and J genes are TRBV7-2 and TRBJ2-5; 8 bases map to TRBD2. The V gene end was trimmed by 6 bases and the J gene end by 4 bases; junction bases not matched to a gene: 13. Germline values: CDR1 SGHTA, CDR2 FQGNSA. The CDR3 runs to 16 residues. CDR3 DNA: TGTGCCAGCAGTTTGAGTAGCGGGAAGGCTGTAGAGACCCAGTACTTC. Residues: CASSLSSGKAVETQYF. Full variable domain (rest looked up from reference TRBV7-2 and TRBJ2-5): GAGVSQSPSNKVTEKGKDVELRCDPISGHTALYWYRQSLGQGLEFLIYFQGNSAPDKSGLPSDRFSAERTGGSVSTLTIQRTQQEDSAVYLCASSLSSGKAVETQYFGPGTRLLVL.

The chain carries TRBV9 and TRBJ1-2; no definite D call. The CDR3 loop spans 14 amino acids. V lost 0 bases, J lost 3 bases, and 9 bases lay in between. Germline V lookup: CDR1 SGDLS, CDR2 YYNGEE. The CDR3 bases are TGTGCCAGCAGCGTAGACCAGGAACACTATGGCTACACCTTC. Translating it yields CASSVDQEHYGYTF.

J is TRBJ2-1 and V is TRBV9; tentative D call: TRBD2 (6 bases). Germline V gene data show CDR1 as SGDLS and CDR2 as YYNGEE. Trimming shortened V by 6 bases and J by 6 bases, and 19 bases separated the two germline ends. CDR3 length: 15 amino acids. The CDR3 nucleotides read TGTGCCAGCACCAAATCGGGGGAGAAGTTCAATGAGCAGTTCTTC. Its protein product is CASTKSGEKFNEQFF.

This clone was seen only a few times. This chain uses TRBV27 with TRBJ2-7; no reliable D call. The CDR3 length is 15 residues. CDR1 and CDR2 (germline): MNHEY, SMNVEV (reference sequence). Trimming removed 8 bases from V and 3 bases from J, with 20 bases in between. CDR3 loop: CASANFAGMGYEQYF. CDR3 coding DNA: TGTGCCAGCGCGAACTTCGCAGGAATGGGCTACGAGCAGTACTTC.

The chain uses TRBV7-8 and TRBJ2-3; no reliable D call. Trimming took 3 bases from V and 2 from J, leaving 9 bases between them. Germline values: CDR1 SGHVS, CDR2 FQNEAQ. The CDR3 loop spans 14 amino acids. In DNA, the CDR3 is TGTGCCAGCAGCTTTGGGCAGATCACAGATACGCAGTATTTT. Amino acid sequence: CASSFGQITDTQYF.

This chain uses TRBV7-8 with TRBJ2-7; TRBD1 might be the D (6 bases). Trimming took 7 bases from V and 2 from J, leaving 21 bases between them. The CDR3 contains 16 residues. Per germline, CDR1 SGHVS and CDR2 FQNEAQ. CDR3 nucleotide sequence: TGTGCCAGCAAACAAGCGACAGGAGATTCAACCTACGAGCAGTACTTC. It yields the protein CASKQATGDSTYEQYF.

The rearrangement joins TRBV2 to TRBJ2-3, with TRBD1 as a possible D gene (6 bases). Germline V gene data show CDR1 as SNHLY and CDR2 as FYNNEI. The CDR3 is made up of 15 amino acids. V gave up 5 bases and J gave up 2 bases, with 14 bases separating them. The CDR3 sequence: CASSLTGTYTDTQYF. The CDR3 DNA reads TGTGCCAGCAGTTTGACAGGTACCTACACAGATACGCAGTATTTT.

The rearrangement uses TRBV7-2 and TRBJ2-1; 10 bases agree with TRBD2. From germline, CDR1 is SGHTA and CDR2 FQGNSA. This CDR3 has 18 residues. Trimming removed 4 bases from V and 2 bases from J; junction bases left unmatched: 11. The CDR3 is CASSSYLSLAGAYNEQFF. DNA of the CDR3: TGTGCCAGCAGCTCCTATCTTAGCCTAGCGGGGGCCTACAATGAGCAGTTCTTC. Using reference TRBV7-2 and TRBJ2-1 for the parts outside the CDR3, the full variable domain is GAGVSQSPSNKVTEKGKDVELRCDPISGHTALYWYRQSLGQGLEFLIYFQGNSAPDKSGLPSDRFSAERTGGSVSTLTIQRTQQEDSAVYLCASSSYLSLAGAYNEQFFGPGTRLTVL.

V and J are TRBV18 and TRBJ1-1; 10 bases align to TRBD1. Germline V gene lookup returns CDR1 KGHSH and CDR2 LQKENI. V lost 3 bases to trimming and J lost 5 bases; unmatched junction nucleotides: 3. The CDR3 consists of 14 residues. CDR3 region: CASSPGTGETEAFF. DNA for the CDR3: TGTGCCAGCTCACCGGGGACAGGGGAGACTGAAGCTTTCTTT.

The sample holds one count of this clone. This chain uses TRBV29-1 with TRBJ1-1; D might be TRBD1 (6 bases). Trimming pared 6 bases from V and 1 base from J, leaving 12 bases between. The germline V gene encodes CDR1 SQVTM and CDR2 ANQGSEA. The CDR3 is made up of 13 amino acids. The CDR3 DNA follows: TGCAGCGTCGCTGTACAGGGGAACACTGAAGCTTTCTTT. The encoded protein is CSVAVQGNTEAFF. Supplemented by reference TRBV29-1 and TRBJ1-1, the full variable domain reads SAVISQKPSRDICQRGTSLTIQCQVDSQVTMMFWYRQQPGQSLTLIATANQGSEATYESGFVIDKFPISRPNLTFSTLTVSNMSPEDSSIYLCSVAVQGNTEAFFGQGTRLTVV.

The J gene is TRBJ1-2, the V gene TRBV5-1; D unclear. The CDR3 totals 12 residues. V lost 7 bases to trimming and J lost 5 bases, with 12 bases between them. Germline loops: CDR1 SGHRS, CDR2 YFSETQ. CDR3 residues: CASSYSGYGYTF. In DNA form, the CDR3 reads TGCGCCAGCTCCTATTCGGGTTATGGCTACACCTTC.

V gene TRBV15 combines with J gene TRBJ2-1; tentative D call: TRBD2 (7 bases). The CDR3 covers 18 residues. Deletions cut 3 bases from V and 6 bases from J, with 24 bases between. Germline CDR1 LNHNV, CDR2 YYDKDF (reference sequence). DNA of the CDR3: TGTGCCACCAGCAGCCCCCACACCCGGCGGGGGCCGCTCAATGAGCAGTTCTTC. This sequence encodes CATSSPHTRRGPLNEQFF.

This chain links TRBV10-1 with TRBJ1-3; D unresolved. This CDR3 is built from 13 residues. Germline-derived CDR1 and CDR2 are WNHNN and SYGVQD (reference sequence). The V end was cut by 4 bases, the J end by 2 bases, with 6 bases between. The CDR3: CASSAQAGNTIYF. The CDR3 region has the DNA TGCGCCAGCAGTGCCCAGGCTGGAAACACCATATATTTT.

The chain employs TRBV6-1 and TRBJ1-4, with 11 nucleotides matching TRBD1. V lost 3 bases, J lost 8 bases, and 11 bases stayed unmatched. CDR3 length: 17 residues. From germline, CDR1 is MNHNS and CDR2 SASEGT. DNA of the CDR3: TGTGCCAGCAGTGAGGGACAGGGGGTGAGACCTACCGAAAAACTGTTTTTT. This translates into CASSEGQGVRPTEKLFF.

This chain uses TRBV7-2 with TRBJ2-7; 10 bases fit TRBD2. The V gene end was trimmed by 2 bases and the J gene end by 3 bases; junction bases not matched to a gene: 7. In germline, CDR1 is SGHTA, CDR2 FQGNSA. The CDR3 spans 16 residues. The CDR3 spells CASSLTSGNGDYEQYF. For the CDR3, the DNA is TGTGCCAGCAGCTTAACTAGCGGGAATGGTGACTACGAGCAGTACTTC.

V is TRBV11-2 and J is TRBJ2-7; 8 positions agree with TRBD1. The length of the CDR3 is 15 residues. Germline V lookup: CDR1 SGHAT, CDR2 FQNNGV. V shed 1 base and J 4 bases; nucleotides not matched to a gene: 6. The CDR3 protein is CASSLGQNRGYEQYF. The CDR3 DNA reads as TGTGCCAGCAGCTTAGGTCAGAACAGGGGGTACGAGCAGTACTTC.